This TCR beta chain came from a study of Graves' ophthalmopathy and Graves' hyperthyroidism. General study points: Ophthalmopathy progression was predicted with around 71% sensitivity and roughly 79% specificity. In blood appeared most of the expanded thyroid clonotypes whose frequency exceeded 0.001.

V shed 11 bases and J shed 1 base, with 23 bases lying between them. Germline V gives CDR1 MNHEY, CDR2 SVGEGT. The CDR3 has 16 residues. In its sample, this clonotype was seen a few times. Its antigen is as yet unknown. Ophthalmopathy cases showed moderate-to-severe activity, scoring CAS ≥3 and NOSPECS ≥4, with duration under 3 months. Researchers took RNA transcripts and amplified TCR beta CDR3 regions from them. In the first round, RT-PCR was carried out with HTBI primers, and a multiplex PCR formed the second round. MiXCR, applied by TCRdb to the multiplex PCR reads, yields one record per CDR3 protein. The sample gives under 200,000 distinct CDR3 sequences, 30% to 45% of which show up once; under 7% is in the top ten.

The origin of this receptor is a woman between 40 and 50 years old with Graves' ophthalmopathy. The chain uses TRBV6-2 or TRBV6-3 and TRBJ1-1; no firm D call. Sample: peripheral blood. The CDR3 loop is CAARTAKEGSNTEAFF. CDR3 bases: TGTGCCGCCCGGACGGCCAAGGAAGGATCGAACACTGAAGCTTTCTTT.